This T cell receptor beta chain appears in the sequencing data of a study of blood T cell repertoires in COVID-19 (dated by TCRdb to about 2020). Study-level background: The collaborator samples originated in the United States, Italy and Spain and spanned the acute and convalescent phases of COVID-19. The prospective study material was composed of cDNA or gDNA derived from T cells, B-cell-depleted T cells, or PBMCs. Deeply sampled blood TCRbeta repertoires from subjects exposed to, actively infected with, or recovered from COVID-19 were included in the dataset. The repertoires were made available in a free public database intended to serve as a resource for research on the immune response to SARS-CoV-2. Samples were obtained from the ongoing ImmuneRACE study (first 160 participants) and from 950 to 1,500 subjects provided by 6 global collaborators. A de-identified subject ID, COVID-19 status, age in years and sex were almost always included in the sample metadata. Where available, HLA class I and class II types were taken from metadata supplied by the sample provider and were not determined by assay-based typing.

One collaborating source in Seattle enrolled patients while the patients were actively infected and followed the patients over time throughout the course of disease. Collaborating institutions collected whole blood in K2EDTA tubes following their own protocols. For TCRbeta analysis, collaborators shipped samples in one of three forms: frozen whole blood, isolated PBMCs, or DNA extracted from either of those sample types. TCRbeta CDR3 regions were amplified from genomic DNA by means of the immunoSEQ Assay, a bias-controlled multiplex PCR. As for the original processing: The number of nucleated cells in each sample was estimated from the amplification of reference gene primers within the assay. To quantify the absolute abundance of each unique TCRbeta CDR3 rearrangement, sequence reads were collapsed and filtered. For each sample, productive Simpson clonality was calculated as the square root of Simpson's diversity index over productive rearrangements. As stored in TCRdb, this immuneACCESS dataset retains in-frame rearrangements with V and J assigned. A fraction of the clones does not appear; measured against another copy, unresolved V genes explain less than half of the discrepancy, and the remainder lacks a known reason. V, J and clone size are those of that table, while D and trimming were read from the DNA. For this sample there are around 320,000 clones; 89% appear just once. The ten biggest clones cover around 10% of the sample.

Results the study describes overall, beyond this receptor: The amount of clinical and demographic metadata varied by source and participant and was provided uncurated.

This clone has only one observation. The antigen it recognizes is unknown. Per-base qualities were not stored, and no clone one base away is much larger. From a lookup of the germline V gene (reference sequence), CDR1 and CDR2 are SEHNR and FQNEAQ. V was cut back by 6 bases and J by 3 bases, leaving a gap of 20 bases between them. Measured from the cysteine to the phenylalanine, the CDR3 is 16 residues long. Only the CDR3 part of the read is kept: 48 bases, read in frame from the first base. The TCR comes from a woman in her 30s with COVID-19, enrolled during active disease. In this chain, TRBV7-9 is recombined with TRBJ1-1; TRBD1 is a weak D gene call, 6 bases matching. Sequenced sample: peripheral blood. The CDR3 protein is CASSSPLTGPDTEAFF. The DNA is as follows: TGTGCCAGCAGTTCCCCCCTCACAGGGCCGGACACTGAAGCTTTCTTT.